This T cell receptor (beta chain) is drawn from a study of blood T cell repertoires in COVID-19. Study information: Sample material is recorded as cDNA or gDNA derived from T cells, B-cell-depleted T cells, or PBMCs.

This CDR3 spans 16 amino acids. Germline trimming cut 4 bases from V and 7 bases from J; bases unmatched to any gene: 8. The germline V gene encodes CDR1 KGHDR and CDR2 SFDVKD. Sequencing was performed with immunoSEQ multiplex PCR; in TCRdb, only in-frame clones are kept and a portion is missing. The sample carries about 400,000 clones, around 90% recorded once. The V gene is TRBV24-1, the J gene TRBJ2-2, with 10 nucleotides matching TRBD1. The sample taken for sequencing was PBMCs or T cells enriched from blood (not recorded which). This TCR came from a woman aged 40-49 years with acute COVID-19. The CDR3 here is CATSDTGTGDVGELFF. In DNA form, the CDR3 reads TGTGCCACCAGTGACACCGGGACAGGGGACGTCGGGGAGCTGTTTTTT.